This T cell receptor beta chain originates from a study of blood T cell repertoires in COVID-19. The assay was immunoSEQ multiplex PCR, and TCRdb's table has in-frame clones only and misses some. The sample holds around 400,000 clones, roughly four fifths seen once. J lost 0 bases, V lost 3 bases, and 11 bases had no gene match. This CDR3 comprises 19 residues. Germline CDR1 is DFQATT and CDR2 is SNEGSKA (reference sequence). This TCR was recovered from a woman aged 45-65 years who had recovered from COVID-19. What was sequenced was PBMCs or T cells enriched from blood (not recorded which). The chain uses TRBV20-1 and TRBJ2-1; 13 bases align to TRBD2. The CDR3 region has the DNA TGCAGTGCTAGTTTGTTGGGACTAGCGGGGATTAGCTCCTACAATGAGCAGTTCTTC. This encodes CSASLLGLAGISSYNEQFF.